The rows below give T cell receptor beta chains drawn from one sample of a study of blood T cell repertoires in COVID-19. Assay: immunoSEQ multiplex PCR; the TCRdb copy retains only in-frame clones and omits some. Of 30,000 to 45,000 clones detected, around four fifths appear once; the ten largest clones hold 33%. The sample consisted of peripheral blood. The receptors stem from a man in his 60s with acute or convalescent COVID-19. Each CDR3 is given with its conserved first and last residue. The D gene is left open where the match is weak. The size entry is marked missing in some rows and otherwise reads once, few, many or a size class.

V: TRBV6-5
size: few
J: TRBJ2-7
D: TRBD1
CDR3: CASLGTVTYEQYF
DNA: TGTGCCAGCTTGGGGACAGTTACCTACGAGCAGTACTTC

V: TRBV6-4
size: few
J: TRBJ2-7
D: TRBD2
CDR3: CASSPAGLAGLYEQYF
DNA: TGTGCCAGCAGTCCGGCGGGACTAGCGGGACTCTACGAGCAGTACTTC

V: TRBV7-6
size: .
J: TRBJ2-4
D: TRBD2
CDR3: CASSPLAGGPGTKNIQYF
DNA: TGTGCCAGCAGCCCACTAGCGGGAGGGCCGGGGACCAAAAACATTCAGTACTTC

V: TRBV6-5
size: medium-sized
J: TRBJ1-3
D: .
CDR3: CASSYNSGNTIYF
DNA: TGTGCCAGCAGTTATAACTCTGGAAACACCATATATTTT

V: TRBV10-1
size: .
J: TRBJ2-7
D: .
CDR3: CASSGSPVGEQYF
DNA: TGCGCCAGCAGTGGGAGTCCCGTAGGCGAGCAGTACTTC

V: TRBV7-9
size: .
J: TRBJ1-2
D: .
CDR3: CASSLSAVYGYTF
DNA: TGTGCCAGCAGCCTCTCGGCGGTCTATGGCTACACCTTC

V: TRBV7-6
size: .
J: TRBJ1-3
D: TRBD1
CDR3: CASSLLGGQSSGNTIYF
DNA: TGTGCCAGCAGCCTACTAGGGGGCCAGAGCTCTGGAAACACCATATATTTT

V: TRBV20-1
size: medium-sized
J: TRBJ2-7
D: .
CDR3: CSASVTGLSSYEQYF
DNA: TGCAGTGCTAGTGTTACGGGTCTGAGCTCCTACGAGCAGTACTTC

V: TRBV3-1/TRBV3-2
size: few
J: TRBJ2-7
D: .
CDR3: CASSRTDYEQYF
DNA: TGTGCCAGCAGTCGGACAGACTACGAGCAGTACTTC

V: TRBV6-5
size: .
J: TRBJ1-1
D: TRBD1
CDR3: CASSFRQGGEAFF
DNA: TGTGCCAGCAGTTTTCGACAGGGAGGCGAAGCTTTCTTT

V: TRBV5-1
size: .
J: TRBJ1-4
D: .
CDR3: CASSRTPATNEKLFF
DNA: TGCGCCAGCAGCCGGACACCTGCAACTAATGAAAAACTGTTTTTT

V: TRBV24-1
size: .
J: TRBJ1-2
D: .
CDR3: CATSDSFHRDGYTF
DNA: TGTGCCACCAGTGATTCCTTTCACAGGGATGGCTACACCTTC

V: TRBV5-6
size: .
J: TRBJ1-5
D: .
CDR3: CASSFFQGNLTNQPQHF
DNA: TGTGCCAGCAGCTTTTTCCAGGGCAACCTTACGAATCAGCCCCAGCATTTT

V: TRBV11-2
size: .
J: TRBJ1-1
D: TRBD1
CDR3: CASSLGRGTVIEAFF
DNA: TGTGCCAGCAGCTTAGGCCGAGGGACAGTAATTGAAGCTTTCTTT

V: TRBV3-1/TRBV3-2
size: .
J: TRBJ2-3
D: TRBD2
CDR3: CASSHAGLADKRDTQYF
DNA: TGTGCCAGCAGCCACGCGGGACTAGCGGATAAAAGAGATACGCAGTATTTT

V: TRBV21-1
size: .
J: TRBJ2-7
D: .
CDR3: CASSIWTSGCEQYF
DNA: TGTGCCAGCAGCATTTGGACTAGCGGTTGCGAGCAGTACTTC

V: TRBV12-3/TRBV12-4
size: .
J: TRBJ2-1
D: .
CDR3: CASSGGPEQFF
DNA: TGTGCCAGCAGCGGAGGACCTGAGCAGTTCTTC

V: TRBV10-2
size: .
J: TRBJ1-6
D: .
CDR3: CASSRVGTSSPLHF
DNA: TGCGCCAGCAGCAGGGTAGGGACTAGTTCACCCCTCCACTTT

V: TRBV6-1
size: .
J: TRBJ2-5
D: .
CDR3: CASSEPGKTQYF
DNA: TGTGCCAGCAGTGAGCCGGGGAAGACCCAGTACTTC

V: TRBV5-1
size: few
J: TRBJ2-7
D: TRBD1
CDR3: CASQLGTGSYEQYF
DNA: TGCGCCAGCCAACTCGGGACAGGGTCCTACGAGCAGTACTTC

V: TRBV20-1
size: few
J: TRBJ2-5
D: .
CDR3: CSASSKGRETQYF
DNA: TGCAGTGCTAGTTCTAAGGGGCGAGAGACCCAGTACTTC

V: TRBV19
size: .
J: TRBJ1-5
D: TRBD1
CDR3: CASRGGANQPQHF
DNA: TGTGCCAGTAGAGGGGGCGCGAATCAGCCCCAGCATTTT

V: TRBV2
size: .
J: TRBJ1-6
D: .
CDR3: CASSGVTGQNSPLHF
DNA: TGTGCCAGCAGTGGGGTCACAGGGCAAAATTCACCCCTCCACTTT

V: TRBV27
size: .
J: TRBJ2-7
D: .
CDR3: CASSLIRGHEQYF
DNA: TGTGCCAGCAGTTTAATTAGGGGCCACGAGCAGTACTTC

V: TRBV7-9
size: few
J: TRBJ2-2
D: .
CDR3: CASSLAGTQGPGELFF
DNA: TGTGCCAGCAGCTTAGCGGGGACTCAAGGGCCCGGGGAGCTGTTTTTT

V: TRBV25-1
size: .
J: TRBJ2-7
D: TRBD1
CDR3: CASSRGGQGADEQYF
DNA: TGTGCCAGCAGTCGGGGTGGACAGGGGGCGGATGAGCAGTACTTC

V: TRBV10-3
size: .
J: TRBJ1-2
D: .
CDR3: CAISGTNRDGYTF
DNA: TGTGCCATCAGTGGTACTAACAGGGATGGCTACACCTTC

V: TRBV24-1
size: .
J: TRBJ2-1
D: TRBD2
CDR3: CATSDRTSGSHNEQFF
DNA: TGTGCCACCAGTGACCGCACTAGCGGGAGCCACAATGAGCAGTTCTTC

V: TRBV4-1
size: .
J: TRBJ2-3
D: TRBD2
CDR3: CASSQDGGIGLANTDTQYF
DNA: TGCGCCAGCAGCCAAGATGGGGGGATTGGACTAGCTAACACAGATACGCAGTATTTT

V: TRBV7-9
size: few
J: TRBJ2-3
D: TRBD2
CDR3: CASSSWTSGSTDTQYF
DNA: TGTGCCAGCAGCTCCTGGACTAGCGGGAGCACAGATACGCAGTATTTT

V: TRBV2
size: once
J: TRBJ1-2
D: TRBD1
CDR3: CAKGQGGYGYTF
DNA: TGTGCCAAAGGACAGGGGGGCTATGGCTACACCTTC

V: TRBV11-2
size: .
J: TRBJ1-6
D: .
CDR3: CASSLADNNSPLHF
DNA: TGTGCCAGCAGCTTGGCGGATAACAATTCACCCCTCCACTTT

V: TRBV11-2
size: .
J: TRBJ1-3
D: .
CDR3: CASSHSGGPWGNTIYF
DNA: TGTGCCAGCAGCCACTCCGGAGGGCCGTGGGGAAACACCATATATTTT

V: TRBV11-2
size: once
J: TRBJ2-5
D: .
CDR3: CASSLNLETQYF
DNA: TGTGCCAGCAGCCTAAATTTGGAGACCCAGTACTTC

V: TRBV18
size: .
J: TRBJ1-2
D: .
CDR3: CASSPKSSGLVYGYTF
DNA: TGTGCCAGCTCACCTAAATCATCAGGGTTAGTCTATGGCTACACCTTC

V: TRBV28
size: few
J: TRBJ2-7
D: .
CDR3: CASSDSIYEQYF
DNA: TGTGCCAGCAGTGACAGTATCTACGAGCAGTACTTC

V: TRBV28
size: .
J: TRBJ2-4
D: TRBD1
CDR3: CASRGGTVGSKNIQYF
DNA: TGTGCCAGCAGGGGTGGGACAGTTGGATCCAAAAACATTCAGTACTTC

V: TRBV6-5
size: .
J: TRBJ1-2
D: .
CDR3: CASRPGGVGYTF
DNA: TGTGCCAGCAGGCCCGGGGGGGTTGGCTACACCTTC

V: TRBV5-1
size: .
J: TRBJ1-2
D: .
CDR3: CASSPNQGRASEIYGYTF
DNA: TGCGCCAGCAGCCCAAACCAGGGTAGAGCTTCGGAGATCTATGGCTACACCTTC

V: TRBV6-4
size: .
J: TRBJ2-2
D: TRBD2
CDR3: CASSASGTTGELFF
DNA: TGTGCCAGCAGTGCTAGCGGGACCACCGGGGAGCTGTTTTTT

V: TRBV11-1
size: few
J: TRBJ1-1
D: .
CDR3: CASSFFPNTEAFF
DNA: TGTGCCAGCAGCTTCTTCCCGAACACTGAAGCTTTCTTT